Presented here are 25 T cell receptor beta chains from one specimen sequenced in a study of blood T cell repertoires in COVID-19. Produced via immunoSEQ multiplex PCR; TCRdb's table is partial and in-frame only. Of tens of thousands of clones listed, 80% to 90% are singletons. The sequencing input was peripheral blood. The receptor source for this set is a woman in her sixties or seventies in a cohort sampled during active COVID-19.

This clone was recorded a few times. The chain has TRBV5-4 and TRBJ2-7; TRBD2 aligns across 10 bases. Germline V gene data show CDR1 as SGHNT and CDR2 as YYREEE (reference sequence). The CDR3 consists of 14 residues. The V segment lost 2 bases and the J segment 3 bases; nucleotides outside the gene matches: 2. The CDR3: CASSLAGGHYEQYF. The DNA of the CDR3 is TGTGCCAGCAGCTTAGCGGGAGGGCACTACGAGCAGTACTTC.

This sequence joins TRBV28 and TRBJ2-7; possibly TRBD1 for D (6 bases). Germline lookup yields CDR1 MDHEN and CDR2 SYDVKM. The CDR3 consists of 13 residues. V gave up 5 bases and J gave up 2 bases, with 10 bases separating them. The CDR3 nucleotides are TGTGCCAGCAGTCCGGGACACACCTACGAGCAGTACTTC. As protein: CASSPGHTYEQYF.

This clone was counted a few times. This rearrangement joins TRBV19 to TRBJ2-3; D is perhaps TRBD2 (5 bases). There are 17 residues in the CDR3. CDR1 and CDR2 from the germline V gene are LNHDA and SQIVND (reference sequence). Trimming removed 3 bases from V and 1 base from J, with 17 bases in between. CDR3 sequence: CASSMTLPGWGTDTQYF. DNA of the CDR3: TGTGCCAGTAGTATGACGCTCCCGGGATGGGGCACAGATACGCAGTATTTT.

The sample holds a few counts of this clone. This chain connects TRBV5-4 to TRBJ2-7; TRBD2 agrees at 13 bases. Germline values: CDR1 SGHNT, CDR2 YYREEE (reference sequence). CDR3 length equals 14 residues. The V gene end was trimmed by 4 bases and the J gene end by 6 bases; junction bases not matched to a gene: 4. CDR3 sequence reads: CASSLGLAGVEQYF. DNA of the CDR3: TGTGCCAGCAGCCTAGGACTAGCGGGAGTCGAGCAGTACTTC.

V is TRBV20-1 and J is TRBJ1-3; D unresolved. The CDR3 runs 13 residues. The germline V gene has CDR1 DFQATT and CDR2 SNEGSKA (reference sequence). V gave up 3 bases and J gave up 4 bases, with 10 bases separating them. CDR3 amino acids: CSASPEIGNTIYF. CDR3 sequence (DNA): TGCAGTGCTAGTCCTGAGATCGGAAACACCATATATTTT.

The J gene is TRBJ2-1, the V gene TRBV29-1, with a weak D call TRBD1 (6 bases). V was pared by 6 bases and J by 2 bases, with 11 bases between. Germline V gene data show CDR1 as SQVTM and CDR2 as ANQGSEA. The CDR3 covers 13 residues. As DNA, the CDR3 is TGCAGCGTCGACCGGGACACCTACAATGAGCAGTTCTTC. Translating it yields CSVDRDTYNEQFF.

The chain carries TRBV5-1 and TRBJ1-1; 8 bases are a match to TRBD1. Per the germline V gene, CDR1 is SGHRS and CDR2 is YFSETQ. V gave up 0 bases and J gave up 4 bases; unmatched junction bases: 8. CDR3 length equals 16 residues. DNA of the CDR3: TGCGCCAGCAGCTTGGCCGATATACAGGGGGTCACTGAAGCTTTCTTT. Protein sequence: CASSLADIQGVTEAFF.

The chain uses TRBV20-1 and TRBJ1-2; TRBD1 aligns across 9 bases. The CDR3 has 11 residues. In germline, CDR1 is DFQATT, CDR2 SNEGSKA (reference sequence). The CDR3 DNA sequence: TGCAGACAGGGGGCGCAGAATGGCTACACCTTC. Translating it yields CRQGAQNGYTF.

This clone was recorded once. This chain connects TRBV7-2 to TRBJ1-2; D is unclear. V lost 1 base to trimming and J lost 1 base, with 7 bases between them. Germline CDR1 SGHTA, CDR2 FQGNSA. This CDR3 is 14 amino acids long. The CDR3 protein is CASSLGAINYGYTF. In nucleotides, the CDR3 is TGTGCCAGCAGCTTAGGAGCTATTAACTATGGCTACACCTTC. Complete variable domain (other parts from reference TRBV7-2 and TRBJ1-2): GAGVSQSPSNKVTEKGKDVELRCDPISGHTALYWYRQSLGQGLEFLIYFQGNSAPDKSGLPSDRFSAERTGGSVSTLTIQRTQQEDSAVYLCASSLGAINYGYTFGSGTRLTVV.

The chain links TRBV18 to TRBJ2-2; 7 bases line up with TRBD1. The CDR3 extends over 16 amino acids. CDR1 is KGHSH, CDR2 LQKENI, per germline. V was clipped by 2 bases and J by 5 bases; unmatched bases: 8. The CDR3 DNA reads TGTGCCAGCTCACCAGGGACCAGGGGGAAGACCGGGGAGCTGTTTTTT. Translated, it gives CASSPGTRGKTGELFF.

The chain combines TRBV6-2 or TRBV6-3 with TRBJ1-2; 8 bases are a match to TRBD1. V was pared by 4 bases and J by 8 bases, with 9 bases of the junction left unmatched. Per the germline V gene, CDR1 is MNHEY and CDR2 is SVGEGT. This CDR3 spans 14 amino acids. CDR3 nucleotide sequence: TGTGCCAGCAGTTCATCCGGGACAGGATACGGCTACACCTTC. Its protein product is CASSSSGTGYGYTF.

This clone has only one observation. The chain couples TRBV7-2 to TRBJ2-7, with D possibly being TRBD2 (5 bases). The V gene lost 1 base and the J gene lost 0 bases, with 7 bases spanning the gap. CDR1 is SGHTA, CDR2 FQGNSA, per germline. This CDR3 contains 14 residues. The CDR3 nucleotides are TGTGCCAGCAGCTTAGACGGGGACTCCTACGAGCAGTACTTC. It is translated as CASSLDGDSYEQYF.

This clone was counted a few times. V is TRBV29-1 and J is TRBJ2-7; 8 bases align to TRBD1. Trimming at V came to 6 bases and at J to 6 bases, leaving 7 bases not matched to a gene. Germline CDR1 and CDR2: SQVTM and ANQGSEA. The CDR3 contains 12 residues. The CDR3 DNA is TGCAGCGTGTCTGACACAGGGGGCGAGCAGTACTTC. Amino acids: CSVSDTGGEQYF.

The rearrangement joins TRBV6-2 or TRBV6-3 to TRBJ2-1, with D tentatively TRBD2 (5 bases). V was trimmed by 4 bases and J by 8 bases, leaving 15 bases between them. CDR3 length: 14 residues. Germline V lookup: CDR1 MNHEY, CDR2 SVGEGT. The CDR3 sequence is CASSLRTGGDEQFF. The DNA for the CDR3 is TGTGCCAGCAGTTTACGGACCGGAGGCGATGAGCAGTTCTTC.

The chain couples TRBV28 to TRBJ1-6, with TRBD1 identical over 7 bases. The CDR3 contains 18 residues. Germline CDR1 and CDR2: MDHEN and SYDVKM. V shed 2 bases and J 6 bases; nucleotides not matched to a gene: 13. CDR3 amino acids: CASSLGVQGLFSNSPLHF. CDR3 DNA: TGTGCCAGCAGTTTAGGAGTACAGGGGTTGTTTAGTAATTCACCCCTCCACTTT.

The gene calls are TRBV5-8 and TRBJ2-3, with TRBD2 matching 10 bases. Germline values: CDR1 SGHTS, CDR2 YDEGEE. The CDR3 spans 17 residues. V dropped 5 bases and J dropped 2; count of bases not matched to a gene: 11. The CDR3: CASRFRFGTSATDTQYF. As DNA, the CDR3 is TGTGCCAGCAGATTTCGATTCGGGACTAGCGCCACAGATACGCAGTATTTT.

This clone was detected once. The chain is built from TRBV5-4 and TRBJ2-7, with TRBD1 matching 7 bases. V shed 4 bases and J 2 bases; nucleotides not matched to a gene: 9. The CDR3 sequence is 15 residues long. The V gene's germline CDR1 is SGHNT and CDR2 YYREEE (reference sequence). The CDR3 DNA reads as TGTGCCAGCAGCCCGGCGACAGGGTTACCCTACGAGCAGTACTTC. Its translation is CASSPATGLPYEQYF.

V usage is TRBV6-2 or TRBV6-3 and J usage is TRBJ1-5; D not resolved. The CDR3 has 13 residues. Trimming pared 4 bases from V and 0 bases from J, leaving 4 bases between. CDR1 and CDR2 from the germline V gene are MNHEY and SVGEGT. In nucleotides, the CDR3 is TGTGCCAGCAGTTCTAATAGCAATCAGCCCCAGCATTTT. Encoded protein: CASSSNSNQPQHF.

The rearrangement uses TRBV11-2 and TRBJ1-4; TRBD1 agrees at 8 bases. V was clipped by 2 bases and J by 7 bases; unmatched bases: 6. CDR3 length: 15 residues. Germline V gene lookup returns CDR1 SGHAT and CDR2 FQNNGV. The CDR3 coding sequence is TGTGCCAGCAGCTTACTACAGGGGGGGGGTGAAAAACTGTTTTTT. Translating it yields CASSLLQGGGEKLFF.

This chain connects TRBV11-2 to TRBJ1-3; a weak D match, TRBD1 (5 bases). The germline V gene encodes CDR1 SGHAT and CDR2 FQNNGV. V dropped 4 bases and J dropped 0 bases, with 10 bases sitting between them. The CDR3 totals 15 residues. CDR3: CASSYQGGSGNTIYF. The DNA of the CDR3 is TGTGCCAGCAGCTATCAGGGAGGCTCTGGAAACACCATATATTTT. Variable domain in full (rest from reference TRBV11-2 and TRBJ1-3): EAGVAQSPRYKIIEKRQSVAFWCNPISGHATLYWYQQILGQGPKLLIQFQNNGVVDDSQLPKDRFSAERLKGVDSTLKIQPAKLEDSAVYLCASSYQGGSGNTIYFGEGSWLTVV.

The chain recombines TRBV7-9 with TRBJ1-1, with D hard to call. The length of the CDR3 is 17 residues. Germline CDR1 and CDR2: SEHNR and FQNEAQ (reference sequence). Trimming stripped 1 base from V and 1 base from J, with 16 bases between. The CDR3 loop reads CASSLGRAGRANTEAFF. CDR3 in DNA: TGTGCCAGCAGCTTAGGGCGGGCGGGCCGCGCGAACACTGAAGCTTTCTTT.

The V and J genes are TRBV11-2 and TRBJ2-7; 7 nucleotides line up with TRBD1. This CDR3 region has 14 residues. The germline V gene encodes CDR1 SGHAT and CDR2 FQNNGV. V lost 5 bases to trimming and J lost 2 bases; unmatched junction nucleotides: 6. The CDR3 reads CASSPGQFAYEQYF. In DNA form, the CDR3 reads TGTGCCAGCAGCCCGGGACAGTTCGCCTACGAGCAGTACTTC.

The rearrangement uses TRBV3-1 (or the pseudogene TRBV3-2) and TRBJ2-3; 11 bases match TRBD2. In germline, CDR1 is LGHDT, CDR2 YNNKEL (reference sequence). The CDR3 runs 17 residues. The ends lost 3 bases at V and 0 bases at J; junction bases unmatched: 5. Here the CDR3 DNA reads TGTGCCAGCAGCCACCTTATAGCGGGGGGGAGCACAGATACGCAGTATTTT. This gives the protein CASSHLIAGGSTDTQYF.

This clone has just a few counts. This chain uses TRBV6-5 with TRBJ2-7; 8 bases map to TRBD2. Germline V gives CDR1 MNHEY, CDR2 SVGAGI. Trimming removed 5 bases from V and 3 bases from J; junction bases left unmatched: 9. The CDR3 is 15 amino acids. The CDR3 loop reads CASSPVESGSYEQYF. Written as DNA, the CDR3 is TGTGCCAGCAGTCCGGTCGAAAGCGGGAGCTACGAGCAGTACTTC.

On this clone itself: This specimen includes other DNA sequences encoding the same CDR3. The chain has TRBV19 and TRBJ2-7; 11 positions match TRBD2. The germline CDR1 and CDR2 sequences are LNHDA and SQIVND (reference sequence). The V and J ends lost 5 bases and 2 bases, in that order; junction bases with no gene match: 5. The CDR3 runs 15 residues. CDR3 sequence reads: CASSPGTSGTYEQYF. The CDR3 DNA follows: TGTGCCAGTAGTCCCGGGACTAGCGGAACCTACGAGCAGTACTTC.